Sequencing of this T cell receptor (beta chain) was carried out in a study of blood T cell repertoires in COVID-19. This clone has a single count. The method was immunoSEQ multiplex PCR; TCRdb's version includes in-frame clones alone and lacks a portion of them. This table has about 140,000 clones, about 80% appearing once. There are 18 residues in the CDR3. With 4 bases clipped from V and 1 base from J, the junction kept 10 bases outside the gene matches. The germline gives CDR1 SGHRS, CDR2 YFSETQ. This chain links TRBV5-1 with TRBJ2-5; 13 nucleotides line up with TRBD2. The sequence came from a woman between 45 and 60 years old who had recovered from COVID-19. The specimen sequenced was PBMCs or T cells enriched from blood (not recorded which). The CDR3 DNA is TGCGCCAGCAGCCCGACTAGCGGGGGGTCATCGGGCCAAGAGACCCAGTACTTC. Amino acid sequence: CASSPTSGGSSGQETQYF.